The 24 T cell receptor beta chains below were found in one sample sequenced in a study of PD-1 blockade in classical Hodgkin lymphoma (TCRdb year 2020). The library was made by the immunoSEQ multiplex PCR assay. TCRdb carries this immuneACCESS record with in-frame sequences only. Its versions omit some clonotypes, under half of them owing to an unresolved V gene in the studies checked, with the rest unexplained. This sample gives some 45,000 clones in total; around 80% of them show up just once. Around a third of the sample comes from the top ten. Read against the paper, the sample's time point label means: cycle 4 day 1 (C4D1), after 5 to 7 weeks of nivolumab. All trial patients had relapsed after autologous stem cell transplantation, with cohorts A, B and C differing in prior brentuximab vedotin exposure. Sequencing was performed on peripheral blood mononuclear cells (PBMCs), taken before the fourth cycle of nivolumab. The receptors were gathered from a human donor with classical Hodgkin lymphoma.

This rearrangement joins TRBV12-5 to TRBJ1-1; D is undetermined. V shed 3 bases and J shed 5 bases, with 13 bases lying between them. The CDR3 is 14 residues long. Per the germline V gene, CDR1 is LGHNT and CDR2 is FRNRAP. The CDR3 DNA is TGTGCTAGTGGTTTTGGAGTTGCAGAAACTGAAGCTTTCTTT. Its protein product is CASGFGVAETEAFF. Full variable domain (rest looked up from reference TRBV12-5 and TRBJ1-1): DARVTQTPRHKVTEMGQEVTMRCQPILGHNTVFWYRQTMMQGLELLAYFRNRAPLDDSGMPKDRFSAEMPDATLATLKIQPSEPRDSAVYFCASGFGVAETEAFFGQGTRLTVV.

This clone was observed a handful of times. The chain links TRBV15 to TRBJ2-5; TRBD1 agrees at 9 bases. The CDR3 has 14 amino acids. J was trimmed by 5 bases and V by 5 bases; bases with no gene match: 6. CDR1 and CDR2 (germline): LNHNV, YYDKDF (reference sequence). CDR3 amino acids: CATSGGTGFETQYF. The DNA for the CDR3 is TGTGCCACCAGCGGAGGGACAGGGTTTGAGACCCAGTACTTC.

This rearrangement joins TRBV10-3 to TRBJ2-2; 9 bases agree with TRBD1. Germline CDR1 is ENHRY and CDR2 is SYGVKD. The CDR3 has 16 residues. V lost 2 bases, J lost 3 bases, and 4 bases stayed unmatched. CDR3 protein: CAISEGTGLDTGELFF. CDR3 coding DNA: TGTGCCATCAGTGAGGGGACAGGGCTCGACACCGGGGAGCTGTTTTTT.

V is TRBV9 and J is TRBJ1-2; D not resolved. Germline CDR1 and CDR2: SGDLS and YYNGEE. Trimming cost V 0 bases and J 2 bases, with 14 bases left between them. CDR3 length: 16 amino acids. CDR3 loop: CASSVGGAQANYGYTF. CDR3 nucleotide sequence: TGTGCCAGCAGCGTAGGGGGAGCGCAGGCGAACTATGGCTACACCTTC.

The DNA of the CDR3 is TGTGCCAGCAGTTTAGTGACAGGGAACACTGAAGCTTTCTTT. Protein sequence: CASSLVTGNTEAFF. The rearrangement uses TRBV6-5 and TRBJ1-1; D is perhaps TRBD1 (6 bases). The CDR3 has 14 amino acids. Trimming pared 4 bases from V and 1 base from J, leaving 10 bases between. CDR1 is MNHEY and CDR2 is SVGAGI in the germline V gene.

The chain recombines TRBV15 with TRBJ2-7, with D maybe TRBD2 (6 bases). V was clipped by 8 bases and J by 3 bases, with 11 bases between them. CDR3 length equals 12 residues. The germline V gene has CDR1 LNHNV and CDR2 YYDKDF (reference sequence). The CDR3 is CATSDSGYEQYF. The CDR3 DNA reads TGTGCCACCTCTGATAGCGGCTACGAGCAGTACTTC.

V and J are TRBV5-4 and TRBJ2-3; 10 bases agree with TRBD2. CDR3 length: 15 amino acids. Germline CDR1 SGHNT, CDR2 YYREEE (reference sequence). V shed 0 bases, J shed 3 bases, and the junction held 1 base outside the gene matches. CDR3 residues: CASSLASGGTDTQYF. The CDR3 DNA is TGTGCCAGCAGCTTGGCTAGCGGGGGAACAGATACGCAGTATTTT.

The J gene is TRBJ1-5, the V gene TRBV7-2; D may be TRBD1 (6 bases). Trimming pared 2 bases from V and 0 bases from J, leaving 11 bases between. Germline V gives CDR1 SGHTA, CDR2 FQGNSA. The CDR3 consists of 16 residues. The CDR3 here is CASSLMGGHSNQPQHF. The DNA for the CDR3 is TGTGCCAGCAGCTTAATGGGGGGCCATAGCAATCAGCCCCAGCATTTT.

The rearrangement uses TRBV6-5 and TRBJ1-5; D is ambiguous. Trimming shortened V by 2 bases and J by 6 bases, and 8 bases separated the two germline ends. CDR3 length: 13 amino acids. Germline loops: CDR1 MNHEY, CDR2 SVGAGI. Written as DNA, the CDR3 is TGTGCCAGCAGTTACACATTTGGTCAGCCCCAGCATTTT. Its protein product is CASSYTFGQPQHF.

J is TRBJ2-2 and V is TRBV28, with 12 bases that match TRBD2. Germline loops: CDR1 MDHEN, CDR2 SYDVKM. The J segment lost 6 bases and the V segment lost 10 bases, leaving 12 bases of the junction unmatched. The length of the CDR3 is 16 residues. This CDR3 reads CATLGPASGGAGELFF. The CDR3 DNA reads as TGTGCCACCCTCGGACCGGCTAGCGGGGGGGCCGGGGAGCTGTTTTTT.

J is TRBJ2-3 and V is TRBV25-1; possibly TRBD1 for D (6 bases). CDR3 length: 15 amino acids. The V and J ends lost 3 bases and 7 bases respectively, with 17 bases between them. Germline V gene lookup returns CDR1 MGHDK and CDR2 SYGVNS. CDR3 sequence (DNA): TGTGCCAGCAGTGATTTGGCAGGGGAAGCGAATACGCAGTATTTT. Protein: CASSDLAGEANTQYF.

This clone appeared a few times. The chain has TRBV28 and TRBJ1-1; maybe TRBD1 (5 bases). This CDR3 has 11 residues. Germline lookup yields CDR1 MDHEN and CDR2 SYDVKM. V was cut by 6 bases and J by 10 bases, with 12 bases left in between. Here the CDR3 DNA reads TGTGCCAGCAGCCTCCTAGGGGTAGCTTTCTTT. Protein sequence: CASSLLGVAFF.

This chain links TRBV28 with TRBJ1-2, with D unclear. Looked up from germline, CDR1 is MDHEN and CDR2 is SYDVKM. The CDR3 covers 13 residues. Between the trimmed V and J ends, which lost 2 bases and 5 bases, there was a span of 9 bases. As DNA, the CDR3 is TGTGCCAGCAGTTTACCGATGCGGTATGGCTACACCTTC. It yields the protein CASSLPMRYGYTF.

The chain has TRBV10-3 and TRBJ2-1; D ambiguous. The CDR3 totals 13 residues. Germline V gene lookup returns CDR1 ENHRY and CDR2 SYGVKD. V was shortened by 1 base and J by 9 bases, with 10 bases between the two germline ends. Written as DNA, the CDR3 is TGTGCCATCAGTGAGTTGGGGTACCCTGAGCAGTTCTTC. Translation gives CAISELGYPEQFF.

The chain couples TRBV2 to TRBJ2-2, with D tentatively TRBD2 (6 bases). CDR1 and CDR2 (germline): SNHLY, FYNNEI. The CDR3 covers 16 residues. V was pared by 6 bases and J by 6 bases, with 20 bases between. The chain's CDR3 is CASRPEGFVRSGELFF. In DNA form, the CDR3 reads TGTGCCAGCAGGCCGGAGGGATTCGTTCGATCCGGGGAGCTGTTTTTT. The complete variable domain, with remaining parts taken from reference TRBV2 and TRBJ2-2, reads EPEVTQTPSHQVTQMGQEVILRCVPISNHLYFYWYRQILGQKVEFLVSFYNNEISEKSEIFDDQFSVERPDGSNFTLKIRSTKLEDSAMYFCASRPEGFVRSGELFFGEGSRLTVL.

The chain carries TRBV5-1 and TRBJ1-2; unclear D gene. Germline V gives CDR1 SGHRS, CDR2 YFSETQ. V was clipped by 0 bases and J by 3 bases, with 9 bases between them. This CDR3 contains 14 residues. The CDR3 DNA reads as TGCGCCAGCAGCTTGGACAGAGCTTACTATGGCTACACCTTC. This encodes CASSLDRAYYGYTF.

The CDR3 region is CASSLRTGSADTQYF. CDR3 sequence (DNA): TGTGCCAGCAGCCTTCGGACAGGGAGTGCAGATACGCAGTATTTT. This sequence joins TRBV11-2 and TRBJ2-3, with 8 bases that match TRBD1. After removal of 5 bases from V and 4 bases from J, the junction contained 8 bases not matched to a gene. This CDR3 is 15 amino acids long. CDR1 SGHAT and CDR2 FQNNGV come from the germline V gene.

The J gene is TRBJ1-5, the V gene TRBV7-2; D gene ambiguous. CDR3 length equals 15 residues. Looked up from germline, CDR1 is SGHTA and CDR2 is FQGNSA. V gave up 1 base and J gave up 0 bases, with 7 bases separating them. CDR3: CASSLVPISNQPQHF. The CDR3 DNA reads as TGTGCCAGCAGCTTAGTTCCCATTAGCAATCAGCCCCAGCATTTT.

The chain combines TRBV29-1 with TRBJ2-4, with TRBD1 matching over 7 bases. J was trimmed by 0 bases and V by 6 bases; bases with no gene match: 5. Germline loops: CDR1 SQVTM, CDR2 ANQGSEA. This CDR3 comprises 14 residues. CDR3 nucleotide sequence: TGCAGCGTGGGGACAGCACTAGCCAAAAACATTCAGTACTTC. Translating gives CSVGTALAKNIQYF.

J is TRBJ1-1 and V is TRBV6-5, with 8 nucleotides matching TRBD1. This CDR3 is built from 14 residues. The germline gives CDR1 MNHEY, CDR2 SVGAGI. The junction had 12 bases not matched to a gene; V was cut back by 5 bases and J by 10 bases. CDR3 in amino acids: CASSPFLPQGAAFF. DNA for the CDR3: TGTGCCAGCAGTCCCTTCCTCCCCCAGGGGGCAGCTTTCTTT.

The gene calls are TRBV5-8 and TRBJ1-2, with 10 bases identical to TRBD1. Germline lookup yields CDR1 SGHTS and CDR2 YDEGEE. Trimming cost V 7 bases and J 4 bases; bases outside gene matches: 10. The CDR3 runs 15 residues. The DNA of the CDR3 is TGTGCCAGCGACCCGGGACAGGGGTTCTCCTATGGCTACACCTTC. Translated: CASDPGQGFSYGYTF.

This chain uses TRBV5-1 with TRBJ1-3; D gene unclear. This CDR3 is 13 amino acids long. With 3 bases removed from V and 4 bases from J, the gap between germline ends came to 8 bases. Germline V gene data show CDR1 as SGHRS and CDR2 as YFSETQ. The CDR3: CASSSDGGNTIYF. The DNA of the CDR3 is TGCGCCAGCAGCTCGGACGGCGGAAACACCATATATTTT.

The CDR3 nucleotides are TGTGCCAGCAGACCCCCGGGACAGGTTTCTTTCTACACCTTC. It specifies CASRPPGQVSFYTF. This chain links TRBV6-5 with TRBJ1-2, with 8 nucleotides matching TRBD1. The CDR3 spans 14 residues. Germline V gene data show CDR1 as MNHEY and CDR2 as SVGAGI. Trimming took 6 bases from V and 10 from J; bases not matched to a gene: 13.

The chain carries TRBV6-5 and TRBJ2-3; TRBD2 matches at 7 bases. Germline trimming cut 5 bases from V and 1 base from J; bases unmatched to any gene: 3. This CDR3 comprises 14 residues. Per the germline V gene, CDR1 is MNHEY and CDR2 is SVGAGI. The CDR3 nucleotides read TGTGCCAGCAGTGTAAGCGGGGGCACAGATACGCAGTATTTT. Residues: CASSVSGGTDTQYF.